The 5 T cell receptor beta chains in this list originate from one sample, sequenced in a study of cytomegalovirus exposure and HLA in healthy donors. This PCR relied on a set of 60 Vbeta primers and 13 Jbeta primers. This table comes from immunoSEQ multiplex PCR, and its TCRdb copy is limited to in-frame clones, with some not included. Altogether some 150,000 clones are present, approximately 80% being singletons, with the ten largest covering roughly an eighth. The sample consisted of PBMCs. The receptors come from a woman in her 50s in good health and CMV-seronegative.

The V and J genes are TRBV19 and TRBJ1-2; no firm D call. V was clipped by 7 bases and J by 4 bases, with 13 bases between them. Germline CDR1 and CDR2: LNHDA and SQIVND (reference sequence). CDR3 length: 13 amino acids. The CDR3 is CASTTAPGYGYTF. In nucleotides, the CDR3 is TGTGCCAGTACCACGGCTCCGGGCTATGGCTACACCTTC.

The rearrangement joins TRBV27 to TRBJ1-1; 8 positions agree with TRBD1. Germline values: CDR1 MNHEY, CDR2 SMNVEV (reference sequence). The V and J ends lost 6 bases and 1 base, in that order; junction bases with no gene match: 7. This CDR3 spans 15 amino acids. The DNA of the CDR3 is TGTGCCAGCAGGGCTCCCGGGACAGGGAACACTGAAGCTTTCTTT. Its translation is CASRAPGTGNTEAFF.

The chain joins TRBV2 to TRBJ2-4; 8 bases map to TRBD1. V lost 5 bases to trimming and J lost 5 bases; unmatched junction nucleotides: 2. Germline CDR1 SNHLY, CDR2 FYNNEI. The CDR3 sequence is 13 residues long. CDR3: CASSMDRENIQYF. For the CDR3, the DNA is TGTGCCAGCAGTATGGACAGGGAAAACATTCAGTACTTC.

The table lists this clone with a count of one. This chain links TRBV7-4 with TRBJ2-6; D perhaps matches TRBD1 (5 bases). This CDR3 has 17 amino acids. Looked up from germline, CDR1 is SGHVT and CDR2 is SQSDAQ. Deletions cut 5 bases from V and 2 bases from J, with 16 bases between. As DNA, the CDR3 is TGTGCCAGCAGCCCACAGGTCAGACAGACTGGGGCCAACGTCCTGACTTTC. Translated, it gives CASSPQVRQTGANVLTF.

This chain joins TRBV7-6 and TRBJ1-6; no firm D call. Germline V lookup: CDR1 SGHVS, CDR2 FNYEAQ. Trimming left V 1 base short and J 3 bases short, with 7 bases between. This CDR3 has 15 residues. CDR3 nucleotide sequence: TGTGCCAGCAGCTTAGACGGAGACTATAATTCACCCCTCCACTTT. Translation: CASSLDGDYNSPLHF.